Presented here are 15 T cell receptor beta chains from one specimen sequenced in a study of shared clonotypes between healthy human individuals. Libraries were prepared by immunoSEQ multiplex PCR; TCRdb keeps only in-frame clonotypes and omits some of them. Here the sample spans some 2,100,000 clones, 85% to 95% being singletons. Selected positively for CCR7 and CD45RO-negative, naive CD8 cells excluded terminally differentiated effector memory CD45RA+ cells. The sample taken for sequencing was naive CD8+ T cells from PBMCs. The receptors shown here come from a man aged 18 to 30 in good health. Some clones in this sample may be carry-over from other donors' samples.

The V and J genes are TRBV9 and TRBJ2-7; TRBD2 matches at 7 bases. CDR3 size: 16 residues. V dropped 3 bases and J dropped 0; count of bases not matched to a gene: 9. From germline, CDR1 is SGDLS and CDR2 YYNGEE. The chain's CDR3 is CASSGPGEGSSYEQYF. The CDR3 coding sequence is TGTGCCAGCAGCGGCCCCGGGGAGGGGAGCTCCTACGAGCAGTACTTC.

The chain joins TRBV27 to TRBJ1-1; 7 bases line up with TRBD1. Germline trimming cut 5 bases from V and 3 bases from J; bases unmatched to any gene: 12. The V gene's germline CDR1 is MNHEY and CDR2 SMNVEV (reference sequence). The CDR3 spans 16 residues. CDR3 sequence (DNA): TGTGCCAGCAGTCCGAAACTGACAGGGATTGACACTGAAGCTTTCTTT. The encoded protein is CASSPKLTGIDTEAFF.

The gene calls are TRBV5-1 and TRBJ2-7, with no clear D. With 3 bases removed from V and 0 bases from J, the gap between germline ends came to 10 bases. This CDR3 comprises 14 residues. Germline V gene lookup returns CDR1 SGHRS and CDR2 YFSETQ. The CDR3 spells CASSYDLSSYEQYF. CDR3 in DNA: TGCGCCAGCAGCTATGACTTGAGCTCCTACGAGCAGTACTTC.

The V and J genes are TRBV7-8 and TRBJ2-1, with TRBD1 matching 11 bases. This CDR3 spans 14 amino acids. Unmatched junction bases numbered 6, after V lost 5 bases and J lost 9 bases. Germline CDR1 reads SGHVS; CDR2 reads FQNEAQ. DNA of the CDR3: TGTGCCAGCAGCATGGGACAGGGGGTGGGTGAGCAGTTCTTC. It specifies CASSMGQGVGEQFF.

Only one count was recorded for this clone. This chain joins TRBV27 and TRBJ2-5; a possible D gene is TRBD1 (6 bases). The V end was cut by 0 bases, the J end by 0 bases, with 14 bases between. The CDR3 covers 17 residues. CDR1 and CDR2 (germline): MNHEY, SMNVEV (reference sequence). The CDR3 region has the DNA TGTGCCAGCAGTTTATCGAGGCCAGGGGTCTACCAAGAGACCCAGTACTTC. This codes for CASSLSRPGVYQETQYF.

The gene calls are TRBV28 and TRBJ1-2, with D perhaps matching TRBD1 (5 bases). V was trimmed by 5 bases and J by 4 bases, leaving 20 bases between them. The CDR3 contains 16 residues. CDR1 is MDHEN and CDR2 is SYDVKM in the germline V gene. The CDR3 protein is CASSQLMRDFPYGYTF. The CDR3, as DNA: TGTGCCAGCAGTCAGCTAATGCGGGACTTCCCCTATGGCTACACCTTC.

This rearrangement joins TRBV28 to TRBJ2-2; 7 nucleotides line up with TRBD2. Germline V gene data show CDR1 as MDHEN and CDR2 as SYDVKM. The V segment lost 2 bases and the J segment 5 bases; nucleotides outside the gene matches: 5. The CDR3 runs 15 residues. Here the CDR3 reads CASSLDGRRTGELFF. The CDR3 coding sequence is TGTGCCAGCAGTTTAGACGGGAGGAGGACCGGGGAGCTGTTTTTT.

The genes are TRBV27 and TRBJ1-5, with no clear D. The CDR3 loop spans 9 amino acids. V lost 11 bases, J lost 6 bases, and 5 bases lay in between. Germline lookup yields CDR1 MNHEY and CDR2 SMNVEV (reference sequence). The CDR3 bases are TGTGCCCCCCGTCAGCCCCAGCATTTT. This sequence encodes CAPRQPQHF.

The chain recombines TRBV5-5 with TRBJ2-7, with TRBD1 matching 7 bases. The germline CDR1 and CDR2 sequences are SGHKS and YYEKEE (reference sequence). The CDR3 has 14 residues. The V and J ends lost 4 bases and 7 bases, in that order; junction bases with no gene match: 11. The CDR3 loop reads CASSHDRDVQEQYF. The CDR3 DNA reads as TGTGCCAGCAGCCATGACAGGGACGTCCAAGAGCAGTACTTC.

CDR3 coding DNA: TGCACCAGCAGCCAAGGGGGGACTAGCGGGAGTTTTTCTGAGACCCAGTACTTC. As protein: CTSSQGGTSGSFSETQYF. V usage is TRBV1 and J usage is TRBJ2-5; whether TRBD2, the table's D call, matches the DNA was not checked. TRBV1 has pseudogene status. The CDR3 length is 18 residues.

The count of this clone is one. This CDR3 reads CASSHPLGYTDTQYF. CDR3 coding DNA: TGTGCCAGCAGCCACCCGTTGGGCTACACAGATACGCAGTATTTT. The chain uses TRBV14 and TRBJ2-3, with unresolved D. Germline values: CDR1 SGHDN, CDR2 FVKESK. V dropped 3 bases and J dropped 2 bases, with 12 bases sitting between them. The CDR3 length is 15 residues.

This clone has only one observation. The V and J genes are TRBV28 and TRBJ2-7; no reliable D call. Trimming took 0 bases from V and 1 from J, leaving 7 bases between them. This CDR3 comprises 14 residues. The germline CDR1 and CDR2 sequences are MDHEN and SYDVKM. CDR3 sequence (DNA): TGTGCCAGCAGTTTATGGGCGGATTCCTACGAGCAGTACTTC. Translated: CASSLWADSYEQYF.

This chain uses TRBV28 with TRBJ1-1; D remains ambiguous. This CDR3 has 13 residues. CDR1 and CDR2 from the germline V gene are MDHEN and SYDVKM. Between the trimmed V and J ends, which lost 7 bases and 0 bases, there was a span of 9 bases. The CDR3 protein is CASKVQLNTEAFF. In DNA, the CDR3 is TGTGCCAGCAAGGTCCAGCTGAACACTGAAGCTTTCTTT.

Note on this clone: Other DNA sequences in this specimen translate into the identical CDR3. The chain joins TRBV7-9 to TRBJ1-2; unclear D gene. Germline assignment: CDR1 SEHNR and CDR2 FQNEAQ (reference sequence). CDR3 size: 11 residues. The germline V and J ends were trimmed by 3 bases and 8 bases, with 7 bases remaining between them. CDR3 sequence (DNA): TGTGCCAGCAGCTTGTTAGGCGGCTACACCTTC. This sequence encodes CASSLLGGYTF.

DNA of the CDR3: TGCGCCAGCAGCCAAGACAACAGTAACTATGGCTACACCTTC. Translated, it gives CASSQDNSNYGYTF. V and J are TRBV4-1 and TRBJ1-2; no definite D call. From germline, CDR1 is MGHRA and CDR2 YSYEKL. The CDR3 has 14 amino acids. The V and J ends lost 0 bases and 1 base respectively, with 6 bases between them.